This T cell receptor beta chain originates from a study of shared clonotypes between healthy human individuals. As regards this clone: A read error may account for a junction end that differs from germline.

Sequencing used immunoSEQ multiplex PCR; TCRdb keeps in-frame clones, though not all of them. Of about 1.5 million clones listed, 95% to 99% were seen once; the top ten hold less than 0.55%. This TCR derives from a man younger than 40 in good health. The sample comprised naive CD4+ T cells sorted from blood. Subset noted: CD45RA+ positively selected.

CDR3 coding DNA: TGTGCTAGCAGCCCGCGGGGACCCCAAGAGACCCAGTACTTC. This gives the protein CASSPRGPQETQYF. The chain employs TRBV7-7 and TRBJ2-5, with D possibly matching TRBD2 (6 bases). The CDR3 is 14 residues long. CDR1 is SSHAT and CDR2 is FNYEAQ in the germline V gene (reference sequence). The complete variable domain, with remaining parts taken from reference TRBV7-7 and TRBJ2-5, reads GAGVSQSPRYKVTKRGQDVTLRCDPISSHATLYWYQQALGQGPEFLTYFNYEAQPDKSGLPSDRFSAERPEGSISTLTIQRTEQRDSAMYRCASSPRGPQETQYFGPGTRLLVL.